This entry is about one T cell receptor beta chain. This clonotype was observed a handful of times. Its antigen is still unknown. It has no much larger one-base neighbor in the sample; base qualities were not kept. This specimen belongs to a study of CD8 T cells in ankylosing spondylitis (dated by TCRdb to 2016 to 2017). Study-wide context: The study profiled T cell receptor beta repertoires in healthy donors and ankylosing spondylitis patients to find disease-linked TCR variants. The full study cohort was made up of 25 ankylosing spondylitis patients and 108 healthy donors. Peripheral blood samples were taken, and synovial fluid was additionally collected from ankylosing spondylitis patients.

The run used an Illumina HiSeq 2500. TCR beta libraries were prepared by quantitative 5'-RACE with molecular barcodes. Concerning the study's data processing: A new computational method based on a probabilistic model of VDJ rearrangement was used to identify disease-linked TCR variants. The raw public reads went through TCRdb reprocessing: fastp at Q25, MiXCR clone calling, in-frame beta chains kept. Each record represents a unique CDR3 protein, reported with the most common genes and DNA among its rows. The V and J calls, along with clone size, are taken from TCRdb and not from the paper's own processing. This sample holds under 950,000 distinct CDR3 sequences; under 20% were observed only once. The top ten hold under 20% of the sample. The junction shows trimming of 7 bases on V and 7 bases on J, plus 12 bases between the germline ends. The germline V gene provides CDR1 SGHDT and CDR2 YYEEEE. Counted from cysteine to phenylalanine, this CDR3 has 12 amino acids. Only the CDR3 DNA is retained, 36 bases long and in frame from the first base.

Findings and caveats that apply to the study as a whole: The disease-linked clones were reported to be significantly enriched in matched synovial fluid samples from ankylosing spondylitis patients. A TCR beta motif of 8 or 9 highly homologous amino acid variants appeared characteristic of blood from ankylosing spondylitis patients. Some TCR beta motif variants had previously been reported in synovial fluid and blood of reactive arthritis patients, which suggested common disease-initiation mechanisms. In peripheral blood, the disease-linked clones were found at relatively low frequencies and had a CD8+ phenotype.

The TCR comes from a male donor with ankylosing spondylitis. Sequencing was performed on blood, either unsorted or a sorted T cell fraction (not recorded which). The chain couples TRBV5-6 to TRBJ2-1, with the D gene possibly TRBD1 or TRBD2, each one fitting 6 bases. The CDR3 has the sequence CASGGGLNEQFF. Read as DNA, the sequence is TGTGCCAGCGGAGGGGGGCTAAATGAGCAGTTCTTC. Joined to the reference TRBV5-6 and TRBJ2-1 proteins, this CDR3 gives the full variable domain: DAGVTQSPTHLIKTRGQQVTLRCSPKSGHDTVSWYQQALGQGPQFIFQYYEEEERQRGNFPDRFSGHQFPNYSSELNVNALLLGDSALYLCASGGGLNEQFFGPGTRLTVL.